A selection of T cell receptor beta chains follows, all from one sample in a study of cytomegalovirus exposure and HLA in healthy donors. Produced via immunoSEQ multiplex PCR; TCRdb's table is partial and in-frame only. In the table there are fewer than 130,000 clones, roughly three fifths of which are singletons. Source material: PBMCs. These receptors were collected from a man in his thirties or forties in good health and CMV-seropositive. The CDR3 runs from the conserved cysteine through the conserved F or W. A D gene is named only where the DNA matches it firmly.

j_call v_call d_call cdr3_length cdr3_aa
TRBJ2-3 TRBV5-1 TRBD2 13 CASRGSGGDTQYF
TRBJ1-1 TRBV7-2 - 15 CASSLFRGMDTEAFF
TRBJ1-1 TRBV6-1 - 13 CASSEARSFRAFF
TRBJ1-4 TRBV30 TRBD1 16 CAWSGGQGNSNEKLFF
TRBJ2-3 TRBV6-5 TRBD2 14 CACYKRGSTDTQYF
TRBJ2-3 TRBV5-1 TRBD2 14 CASSVAGAGDTQYF
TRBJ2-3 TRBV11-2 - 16 CASSAGTFPSTDTQYF
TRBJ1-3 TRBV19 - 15 CASSIGQHSGNTIYF
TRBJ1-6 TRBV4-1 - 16 CASSQDSGTYNSPLHF
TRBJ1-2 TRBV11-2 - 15 CASSPINTRQYGYTF
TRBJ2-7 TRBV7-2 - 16 CASSFSSLDSAYEQYF
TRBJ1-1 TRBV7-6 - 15 CASTQSPGQNTEAFF
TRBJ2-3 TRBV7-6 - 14 CASSGGGGTDTQYF
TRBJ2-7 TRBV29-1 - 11 CSVELGYEPYF
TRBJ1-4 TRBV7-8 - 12 CASSFPLEKLFF
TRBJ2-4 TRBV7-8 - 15 CASSWSGTMGEIQYF
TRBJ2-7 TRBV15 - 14 CATSRDLQSYEQYF
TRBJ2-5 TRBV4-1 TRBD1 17 CASSQAPRGRGQETQYF
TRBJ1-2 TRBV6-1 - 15 CASSEFPGANYGYTF
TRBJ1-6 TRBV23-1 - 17 CASSQCDMLKGDSPLHF
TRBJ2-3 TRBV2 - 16 CASSVGGGPMADTQYF
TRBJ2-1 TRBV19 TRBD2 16 CASSILSGGVYNEQFF
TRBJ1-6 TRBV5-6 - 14 CASSLVSGNSPLHF
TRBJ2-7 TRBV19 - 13 CAIPEVRMREQYF
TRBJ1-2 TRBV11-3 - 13 CASSLDQNWGYTF
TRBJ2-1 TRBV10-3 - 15 CAISEVDPPRGEQFF
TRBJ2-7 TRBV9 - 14 CASSVTGVSYEQYF
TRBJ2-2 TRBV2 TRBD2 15 CASSATPAGTGELFF
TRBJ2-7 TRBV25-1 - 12 CASSEHFYEQYF
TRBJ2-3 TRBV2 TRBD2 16 CASSGPGGGSTDTQYF
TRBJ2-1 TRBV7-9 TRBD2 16 CASRVAGGGSYNEQFF
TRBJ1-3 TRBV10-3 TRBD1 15 CAISARGRSGNTIYF
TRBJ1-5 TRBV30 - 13 CAWSVLEDQPQHF
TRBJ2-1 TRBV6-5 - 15 CASSYQAVAYNEQFF
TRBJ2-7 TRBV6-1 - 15 CASSVSGPSYYEQYF
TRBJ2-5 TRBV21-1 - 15 CASSKHGQIQETQYF
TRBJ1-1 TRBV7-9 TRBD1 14 CASSKRTGGRGAFF
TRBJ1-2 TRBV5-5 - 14 CASSSEVGSSGYTF
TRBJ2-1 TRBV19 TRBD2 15 CASKLAGASYNEQFF
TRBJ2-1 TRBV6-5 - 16 CVSSYSAGALINEQFF
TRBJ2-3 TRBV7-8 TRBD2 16 CASSPLAGGQEDTQYF
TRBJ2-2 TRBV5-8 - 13 CASSLGRPGELFF
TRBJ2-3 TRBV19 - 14 CASCTGRGGDTQYF